The 21 T cell receptor beta chains listed next were all sequenced from one sample in a study of blood T cell repertoires in COVID-19. Generated by immunoSEQ multiplex PCR, the TCRdb table keeps only in-frame clones and is missing some. The sample has fewer than 250,000 clones; approximately 81% are singletons. Sequencing was carried out using peripheral blood. The receptors here all came from a human donor in a cohort sampled during active COVID-19.

This clone was counted only a few times. The chain recombines TRBV12-3 or TRBV12-4 with TRBJ2-1; TRBD2 matches 11 bases. The V and J ends lost 4 bases and 13 bases, in that order; junction bases with no gene match: 6. This CDR3 spans 13 amino acids. CDR3 bases: TGTGCCAGCAGTTCTGGACTAGCGGGCACTCAGTTCTTC. This codes for CASSSGLAGTQFF.

This clone was seen a handful of times. The rearrangement links TRBV19 to TRBJ1-4, with D tentatively TRBD1 (5 bases). With 6 bases removed from V and 0 bases from J, the gap between germline ends came to 11 bases. The CDR3 loop spans 15 amino acids. Germline-derived CDR1 and CDR2 are LNHDA and SQIVND (reference sequence). The CDR3 sequence is CASRKDRATNEKLFF. DNA of the CDR3: TGTGCCAGTAGAAAAGACAGAGCAACTAATGAAAAACTGTTTTTT.

V usage is TRBV10-3 and J usage is TRBJ1-6; weak D call: TRBD1 (6 bases). This CDR3 contains 13 residues. Deletions cut 11 bases from V and 5 bases from J, with 13 bases between. Germline-derived CDR1 and CDR2 are ENHRY and SYGVKD. The CDR3 sequence is CAGRGLDNSPLHF. CDR3 in DNA: TGTGCCGGCAGGGGCCTGGATAATTCACCCCTCCACTTT.

This chain joins TRBV2 and TRBJ2-1; 12 nucleotides agree with TRBD2. CDR1 and CDR2 from the germline V gene are SNHLY and FYNNEI. Trimming cost V 6 bases and J 7 bases; bases outside gene matches: 16. This CDR3 region has 18 residues. The DNA of the CDR3 is TGTGCCAGCAGGACAAGCGGGCTAGCGGGAGGGCCTCGGAATGAGCAGTTCTTC. Encoded protein: CASRTSGLAGGPRNEQFF.

The chain has TRBV18 and TRBJ1-3; D is possibly TRBD1 (5 bases). The germline CDR1 and CDR2 sequences are KGHSH and LQKENI. This CDR3 has 16 amino acids. V dropped 2 bases and J dropped 2 bases, with 13 bases sitting between them. CDR3 in amino acids: CASSPFQGDPGNTIYF. The CDR3 DNA sequence: TGTGCCAGCTCACCATTCCAGGGTGATCCTGGAAACACCATATATTTT.

The rearrangement joins TRBV28 to TRBJ2-7, with 10 bases lining up with TRBD1. V was clipped by 6 bases and J by 3 bases; unmatched bases: 5. This CDR3 has 14 amino acids. Germline CDR1 is MDHEN and CDR2 is SYDVKM. This CDR3 reads CASRGTGVGYEQYF. The DNA for the CDR3 is TGTGCCAGCAGAGGGACAGGGGTCGGCTACGAGCAGTACTTC.

V is TRBV6-1 and J is TRBJ2-7; no reliable D call. V dropped 2 bases and J dropped 6 bases, with 11 bases sitting between them. Germline V lookup: CDR1 MNHNS, CDR2 SASEGT. The CDR3 runs to 13 residues. The CDR3 protein is CASSELVFGEQYV. The CDR3 region has the DNA TGTGCCAGCAGTGAATTAGTATTCGGCGAGCAGTACGTC.

This chain links TRBV19 with TRBJ1-5, with D perhaps matching TRBD1 (6 bases). Germline lookup yields CDR1 LNHDA and CDR2 SQIVND (reference sequence). V lost 7 bases, J lost 2 bases, and 9 bases lay in between. This CDR3 contains 13 residues. DNA of the CDR3: TGTGCCAGTACTGAGGGGGGCAATCAGCCCCAGCATTTT. Residues: CASTEGGNQPQHF.

The chain recombines TRBV5-1 with TRBJ2-1; D uncertain. Germline V gene lookup returns CDR1 SGHRS and CDR2 YFSETQ. This CDR3 has 14 amino acids. V dropped 1 base and J dropped 6 bases, with 11 bases sitting between them. CDR3 loop: CASSLSPSGNEQFF. CDR3 sequence (DNA): TGCGCCAGCAGCTTGTCCCCCTCAGGCAATGAGCAGTTCTTC.

The count of this clone is one. V and J are TRBV11-2 and TRBJ2-3; D perhaps matches TRBD2 (7 bases). Germline V CDR1 and CDR2: SGHAT, FQNNGV. The CDR3 is made up of 15 amino acids. V gave up 5 bases and J gave up 4 bases, with 16 bases separating them. The CDR3 reads CASSQTRGAPDTQYF. For the CDR3, the DNA is TGTGCCAGCAGCCAAACCCGGGGGGCCCCAGATACGCAGTATTTT.

This clone was observed at least ten times. This chain uses TRBV7-2 with TRBJ2-1, with 11 bases that match TRBD2. The V segment lost 5 bases and the J segment 9 bases; nucleotides outside the gene matches: 9. Germline V gene sequence: CDR1 SGHTA, CDR2 FQGNSA. The CDR3 has 15 residues. For the CDR3, the DNA is TGTGCCAGCAGCCCAACTAGCGGGAGTGACAGTGAGCAGTTCTTC. Protein: CASSPTSGSDSEQFF.

In nucleotides, the CDR3 is TGTGCCAGCAGCTCAACAGGGGTTTCGCTCACTGAAGCTTTCTTT. Translated: CASSSTGVSLTEAFF. The rearrangement links TRBV5-5 to TRBJ1-1, with TRBD1 identical over 7 bases. Per the germline V gene, CDR1 is SGHKS and CDR2 is YYEKEE (reference sequence). The V gene end was trimmed by 3 bases and the J gene end by 4 bases; junction bases not matched to a gene: 9. The CDR3 is 15 residues long. The entire variable domain, with the rest obtained from reference TRBV5-5 and TRBJ1-1, is as follows: DAGVTQSPTHLIKTRGQQVTLRCSPISGHKSVSWYQQVLGQGPQFIFQYYEKEERGRGNFPDRFSARQFPNYSSELNVNALLLGDSALYLCASSSTGVSLTEAFFGQGTRLTVV.

The rearrangement joins TRBV6-6 to TRBJ2-7; D is ambiguous. Trimming cost V 1 base and J 0 bases, with 13 bases left between them. There are 16 residues in the CDR3. Germline values: CDR1 MNHNY, CDR2 SVGAGI (reference sequence). CDR3 amino acids: CASSYWLETASYEQYF. CDR3 DNA: TGTGCCAGCAGTTACTGGTTGGAGACTGCCTCCTACGAGCAGTACTTC.

The CDR3 DNA sequence: TGTGCCAGTAGTTCAGGGTACGGGTATGGCTACACCTTC. It codes for CASSSGYGYGYTF. The V gene is TRBV19, the J gene TRBJ1-2; the D gene is possibly TRBD1 (5 bases). From germline, CDR1 is LNHDA and CDR2 SQIVND (reference sequence). Deletions cut 5 bases from V and 5 bases from J, with 12 bases between. The CDR3 totals 13 residues.

This clone was detected once. This chain connects TRBV3-1 (or the pseudogene TRBV3-2) to TRBJ2-6; D not resolved. This CDR3 has 15 amino acids. The V gene's germline CDR1 is LGHDT and CDR2 YNNKEL (reference sequence). V dropped 0 bases and J dropped 2 bases, with 5 bases sitting between them. The CDR3 DNA sequence: TGTGCCAGCAGCCAAGATCTTGCTGGGGCCAACGTCCTGACTTTC. Protein: CASSQDLAGANVLTF.

This clone occurred once. V is TRBV4-1 and J is TRBJ2-4, with D tentatively TRBD2 (6 bases). V was cut by 4 bases and J by 0 bases, with 22 bases left in between. The CDR3 is made up of 19 amino acids. The germline V gene encodes CDR1 MGHRA and CDR2 YSYEKL. The CDR3 DNA reads as TGCGCCAGCAGCCGGGACTGGACGTCGGACACCCTAGCCAAAAACATTCAGTACTTC. Translation gives CASSRDWTSDTLAKNIQYF.

The J gene is TRBJ2-7, the V gene TRBV27; no reliable D call. Trimming took off 5 bases at V and 0 bases at J, with 11 bases between the two ends. Germline CDR1 reads MNHEY; CDR2 reads SMNVEV (reference sequence). The CDR3 is made up of 14 amino acids. The CDR3 here is CASSARLVSYEQYF. The DNA for the CDR3 is TGTGCCAGCAGTGCCCGACTCGTCTCCTACGAGCAGTACTTC.

This rearrangement joins TRBV1 to TRBJ1-2; the table's D call TRBD1 went unverified against the DNA. TRBV1 counts as a pseudogene. The CDR3 is made up of 13 amino acids. In nucleotides, the CDR3 is TGCACCAGCAGGCCGGGACAGATCTATGGCTACACCTTC. This codes for CTSRPGQIYGYTF.

This chain joins TRBV4-1 and TRBJ2-5, with 11 bases fitting TRBD1. The CDR3 length is 16 residues. Losses at the gene ends were 4 bases for V and 1 base for J; bases not matched to a gene: 5. Looked up from germline, CDR1 is MGHRA and CDR2 is YSYEKL. The CDR3 region is CASSRPGQGAQETQYF. The DNA of the CDR3 is TGCGCCAGCAGCCGCCCCGGACAGGGGGCCCAAGAGACCCAGTACTTC.

The J gene is TRBJ2-1, the V gene TRBV7-3; TRBD2 might be the D (7 bases). Germline loops: CDR1 SGHTA, CDR2 FQGTGA. The CDR3 extends over 16 amino acids. The ends were cut back, 3 bases at V and 5 bases at J, with 17 bases in the middle. CDR3 in amino acids: CASSFAGRGPDNEQFF. CDR3 sequence (DNA): TGTGCCAGCAGCTTCGCCGGGCGGGGGCCCGACAATGAGCAGTTCTTC.

This sequence joins TRBV7-9 and TRBJ2-1; D unclear. V was clipped by 3 bases and J by 6 bases, with 15 bases between them. The CDR3 covers 15 residues. Germline V gene lookup returns CDR1 SEHNR and CDR2 FQNEAQ (reference sequence). CDR3 bases: TGTGCCAGCAGCTTCGACCTTACTATCCCCAATGAGCAGTTCTTC. It specifies CASSFDLTIPNEQFF.